This TCR beta chain is from a study of beta chain features in type 1 diabetes. General study findings and limits: Since sequencing was performed on cDNA, cells with high TCR expression could be over-represented. Significant though moderate, a shortening of TCRB CDR3s appeared in all four CD4+ subsets of Type 1 diabetes patients.

Comment on this clone: Its antigen remains unknown.

V was shortened by 4 bases and J by 3 bases, with 14 bases between the two germline ends. The CDR3 runs 14 residues. Per germline, CDR1 SGHRS and CDR2 YFSETQ. What was sequenced were expressed TCRB transcripts, since all of the isolated RNA had been reverse transcribed. This table comes from immunoSEQ multiplex PCR, and its TCRdb copy is limited to in-frame clones, with some not included. The sample shows 630,000 or so clones, around 15% of them seen only once. This chain connects TRBV5-1 to TRBJ2-7; D perhaps matches TRBD2 (6 bases). The sample taken for sequencing was naive CD4+ T cells from blood. The TCR comes from a man between 18 and 35 years old with type 1 diabetes. CDR3 loop: CASSPLPGDYEQYF. The DNA of the CDR3 is TGCGCCAGCAGCCCACTTCCGGGAGACTACGAGCAGTACTTC. The complete variable domain, with remaining parts taken from reference TRBV5-1 and TRBJ2-7, reads KAGVTQTPRYLIKTRGQQVTLSCSPISGHRSVSWYQQTPGQGLQFLFEYFSETQRNKGNFPGRFSGRQFSNSRSEMNVSTLELGDSALYLCASSPLPGDYEQYFGPGTRLTVT.